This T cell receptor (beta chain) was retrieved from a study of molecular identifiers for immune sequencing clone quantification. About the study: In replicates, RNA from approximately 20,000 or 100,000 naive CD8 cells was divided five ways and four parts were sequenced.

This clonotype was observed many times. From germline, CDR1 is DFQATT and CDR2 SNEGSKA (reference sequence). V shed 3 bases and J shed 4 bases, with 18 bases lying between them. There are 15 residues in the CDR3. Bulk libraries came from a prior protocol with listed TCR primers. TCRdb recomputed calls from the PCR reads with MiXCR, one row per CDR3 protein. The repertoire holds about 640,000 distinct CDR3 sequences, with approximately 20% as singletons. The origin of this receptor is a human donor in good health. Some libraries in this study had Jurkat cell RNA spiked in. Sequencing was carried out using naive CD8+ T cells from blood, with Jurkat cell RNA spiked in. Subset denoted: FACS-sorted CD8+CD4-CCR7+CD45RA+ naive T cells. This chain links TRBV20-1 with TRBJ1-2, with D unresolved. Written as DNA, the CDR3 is TGCAGTGCTAGGGAGGACCGACAAGTTCGCTATGGCTACACCTTC. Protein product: CSAREDRQVRYGYTF.